The clone carrying this TCR beta chain occurred a few times. No antigen is known for it. V dropped 5 bases and J dropped 2; count of bases not matched to a gene: 3. CDR1 and CDR2 (germline): LGHNA, YNFKEQ. CDR3 length: 14 amino acids. The TCR alpha and TCR beta cDNA libraries, bearing sample barcodes and UMIs, were generated by 5'RACE using constant-segment primers. TCRdb used MiXCR to reprocess the 5' RACE reads, holding one entry per CDR3 protein. The sample contains 500,000 to 650,000 distinct CDR3 sequences, about 22% of which appear only once. The data were taken from a study of T-cell memory formation after mild COVID-19. Overall study: The study found TCR clusters largely donor specific. Study-level results: Detection of some responders pre-infection suggested pre-existing cross-reactive memory T cells participated. Clones shrinking from day 15 to 85 showed even CD4/CD8 mixes; later expanders tilted CD4+.

Input material: PBMCs or a T cell subset sorted from them (not recorded which). This sequence was found in an adult woman who had mild COVID-19 (a few samples of this study predate the infection). Cell type and time point are not known. This sequence joins TRBV4-2 and TRBJ2-7; 10 bases align to TRBD1. In nucleotides, the CDR3 is TGTGCCAGCAGCGAGACAGGGGGCACCTACGAGCAGTACTTC. Translated, it gives CASSETGGTYEQYF.